This T cell receptor beta chain was identified during a study of immune evolution from preneoplasia to lung adenocarcinoma. Study-wide background: HLA loss of heterozygosity: roughly 6.6% AIS, roughly 15% MIA, about 35% ADC, none AAH.

Two lung cancer pathologists independently confirmed each histologic diagnosis. Concerning this clone: No antigen is known for it.

With 1 base removed from V and 3 bases from J, the gap between germline ends came to 9 bases. The germline V gene has CDR1 MGHRA and CDR2 YSYEKL. The CDR3 has 14 amino acids. General study findings and limits: Later-stage lesions appeared to have more T cells, more diversity, less clonality.

TCRdb keeps only in-frame clones here, not all; method: immunoSEQ multiplex PCR. The sample yields 4,300 or so clones, about nine tenths seen once. The TCR was taken from a person in their fifties or sixties with lung adenocarcinoma. J is TRBJ1-2 and V is TRBV4-1; D is undetermined. The sequenced sample consisted of FFPE invasive lung adenocarcinoma tissue. The CDR3 region is CASSQVGGHYGYTF. The CDR3 DNA reads TGCGCCAGCAGCCAAGTAGGCGGGCACTATGGCTACACCTTC.